A selection of T cell receptor beta chains follows, all from one sample in a study of blood T cell repertoires in COVID-19. Assay: immunoSEQ multiplex PCR; the TCRdb copy retains only in-frame clones and omits some. The profile shows approximately 110,000 clones, about 85% of them singletons. Specimen: peripheral blood. These receptors originate from a man in his forties with acute or convalescent COVID-19. The CDR3 runs from the conserved cysteine through the conserved F or W. A D gene is named only where the DNA matches it firmly. A clone size is listed for some rows: how often the clone was seen (once, few, many), or a class if it is expanded.

v_call: TRBV7-9; d_call: TRBD1; clone_size: .; j_call: TRBJ1-2; cdr3_nt: TGTGCCAGCAGCCGACAGGGGAACTATGGCTACACCTTC; cdr3_aa: CASSRQGNYGYTF
v_call: TRBV3-1/TRBV3-2; d_call: .; clone_size: .; j_call: TRBJ1-1; cdr3_nt: TGTGCCAGCAGCCTTTTTTTCAGTGCGAACACTGAAGCTTTCTTT; cdr3_aa: CASSLFFSANTEAFF
v_call: TRBV4-1; d_call: .; clone_size: .; j_call: TRBJ1-5; cdr3_nt: TGCGCCAGCAGCCAGGGACATGCTAGCAATCAGCCCCAGCATTTT; cdr3_aa: CASSQGHASNQPQHF
v_call: TRBV9; d_call: TRBD2; clone_size: few; j_call: TRBJ2-1; cdr3_nt: TGTGCCAGCAGCGCCCTTTTGCGGGGGGCCGGTAATGAGCAGTTCTTC; cdr3_aa: CASSALLRGAGNEQFF
v_call: TRBV7-9; d_call: .; clone_size: few; j_call: TRBJ1-4; cdr3_nt: TGTGCCAGCAGCTTTGAGGACAGACAGAATGAAAAACTGTTTTTT; cdr3_aa: CASSFEDRQNEKLFF
v_call: TRBV4-1; d_call: .; clone_size: .; j_call: TRBJ2-3; cdr3_nt: TGCGCCAGCAGCCAAGAAGGGTCCCTATTCAAGCGGGATACGCAGTATTTT; cdr3_aa: CASSQEGSLFKRDTQYF
v_call: TRBV6-5; d_call: TRBD1; clone_size: .; j_call: TRBJ1-1; cdr3_nt: TGTGCCAACGTCGAACAGGGGAAAATGAACACTGAAGCTTTCTTT; cdr3_aa: CANVEQGKMNTEAFF
v_call: TRBV27; d_call: .; clone_size: .; j_call: TRBJ2-7; cdr3_nt: TGTGCCAGCAGGGACAGCCGCTCCTACGAGCAGTACTTC; cdr3_aa: CASRDSRSYEQYF
v_call: TRBV24-1; d_call: .; clone_size: .; j_call: TRBJ2-1; cdr3_nt: TGTGCCACCTCCGATAGCGGTCTCTACAATGAGCAGTTCTTC; cdr3_aa: CATSDSGLYNEQFF
v_call: TRBV5-1; d_call: TRBD2; clone_size: .; j_call: TRBJ2-5; cdr3_nt: TGCGCCAGCAGCTTCGGACTAGCGGGAGGATGGGGAGAGACCCAGTACTTC; cdr3_aa: CASSFGLAGGWGETQYF
v_call: TRBV29-1; d_call: .; clone_size: .; j_call: TRBJ1-2; cdr3_nt: TGCAGCGTTGACACACCACAGGGACGTACGGATGGCTACACCTTC; cdr3_aa: CSVDTPQGRTDGYTF
v_call: TRBV9; d_call: TRBD1; clone_size: .; j_call: TRBJ2-7; cdr3_nt: TGTGCCAGCAGTCGGACAGGGTGGGACGAGCAGTACTTC; cdr3_aa: CASSRTGWDEQYF
v_call: TRBV4-1; d_call: .; clone_size: .; j_call: TRBJ2-1; cdr3_nt: TGCGCCAGCAGCCAAAGTTATAGCTACAATGAGCAGTTCTTC; cdr3_aa: CASSQSYSYNEQFF
v_call: TRBV6-2/TRBV6-3; d_call: .; clone_size: .; j_call: TRBJ1-2; cdr3_nt: TGTGCCAGCAGTTTCCGTACAGGCCTAATCACCTTC; cdr3_aa: CASSFRTGLITF
v_call: TRBV6-2/TRBV6-3; d_call: .; clone_size: many; j_call: TRBJ2-7; cdr3_nt: TGTGCCAGCAGCCGCACCGGGACATCCTTAACCTACGAGCAGTACTTC; cdr3_aa: CASSRTGTSLTYEQYF
v_call: TRBV5-1; d_call: TRBD2; clone_size: .; j_call: TRBJ2-1; cdr3_nt: TGCGCCAGCAGCTGGCAAGCAGCGGGAGGCTCCTACAATGAGCAGTTCTTC; cdr3_aa: CASSWQAAGGSYNEQFF
v_call: TRBV7-2; d_call: .; clone_size: .; j_call: TRBJ2-3; cdr3_nt: TGTGCCAGCAGCGCTCCGACTAGTGGGGCAGATACGCAGTATTTT; cdr3_aa: CASSAPTSGADTQYF
v_call: TRBV6-5; d_call: TRBD1; clone_size: .; j_call: TRBJ2-2; cdr3_nt: TGTGCCAGCAGCTCACACAGGGGGAACACCGGGGAGCTGTTTTTT; cdr3_aa: CASSSHRGNTGELFF
v_call: TRBV18; d_call: TRBD2; clone_size: .; j_call: TRBJ2-1; cdr3_nt: TGTGCCAGCTCACTAGTTAGCGGGAGAGCCAATGAGCAGTTCTTC; cdr3_aa: CASSLVSGRANEQFF
v_call: TRBV9; d_call: .; clone_size: .; j_call: TRBJ1-3; cdr3_nt: TGTGCCAGCAGCGTAGACGGGGGGCCTGGAAACACCATATATTTT; cdr3_aa: CASSVDGGPGNTIYF
v_call: TRBV10-3; d_call: TRBD1; clone_size: .; j_call: TRBJ1-6; cdr3_nt: TGTGCCATCAAGAACAGGGGGCAGGCCGGTTCACCCCTCCACTTT; cdr3_aa: CAIKNRGQAGSPLHF
v_call: TRBV5-8; d_call: .; clone_size: .; j_call: TRBJ1-5; cdr3_nt: TGTGCCAGCAGCTTGGGGAGGGCGGAGCATTTT; cdr3_aa: CASSLGRAEHF
v_call: TRBV21-1; d_call: .; clone_size: .; j_call: TRBJ1-4; cdr3_nt: TGTGCCAGCAGCAAAGTTTTTTGGCGGACACCCCAGGCGAATGAAAAACTGTTTTTT; cdr3_aa: CASSKVFWRTPQANEKLFF
v_call: TRBV4-1; d_call: TRBD1; clone_size: .; j_call: TRBJ1-6; cdr3_nt: TGCGCCAGCAGCCAAGGGGACAGGGATAATTCACCCCTCCACTTT; cdr3_aa: CASSQGDRDNSPLHF
v_call: TRBV12-5; d_call: .; clone_size: .; j_call: TRBJ2-5; cdr3_nt: TGTGCTAGTGGTTTGCGGGAGACCCAGTACTTC; cdr3_aa: CASGLRETQYF
v_call: TRBV4-2; d_call: .; clone_size: .; j_call: TRBJ2-3; cdr3_nt: TGTGCCAGCAGCCGATCCGCGGGGGCCAGCACAGATACGCAGTATTTT; cdr3_aa: CASSRSAGASTDTQYF
v_call: TRBV6-5; d_call: TRBD2; clone_size: .; j_call: TRBJ2-7; cdr3_nt: TGTGCCAGCAGTTCGAGTACTAGCGGGAGGTCCTACGAGCAGTACTTC; cdr3_aa: CASSSSTSGRSYEQYF
v_call: TRBV2; d_call: TRBD1; clone_size: .; j_call: TRBJ2-5; cdr3_nt: TGTGCCAGCAGTGATATTGACAGGGCTACCCAAGAGACCCAGTACTTC; cdr3_aa: CASSDIDRATQETQYF